The sequence of this T cell receptor beta chain was determined in a study of blood T cell repertoires in COVID-19. This study enrolled people aged about 18 to 100 from around 26 US geographic areas. Using immunoSEQ multiplex PCR, the repertoire was profiled, and TCRdb retains in-frame clones only, with some absent. The repertoire consists of 180,000 or so clones, with roughly 83% occurring once and the leading ten covering 10% to 15%. V was pared by 2 bases and J by 5 bases, with 2 bases of the junction left unmatched. From germline, CDR1 is KGHSH and CDR2 LQKENI. CDR3 length equals 15 residues. The sequence came from a woman aged 60-75 years who had recovered from COVID-19. Sequenced input: PBMCs or T cells enriched from blood (not recorded which). The V call is TRBV18, the J call TRBJ2-2, with 10 bases aligning to TRBD2. The CDR3 nucleotides are TGTGCCAGCTCACCATCTAGCGGGAGTACCGGGGAGCTGTTTTTT. It is translated as CASSPSSGSTGELFF.